The 15 T cell receptor beta chains in this list originate from one sample, sequenced in a study of cytomegalovirus exposure and HLA in healthy donors (dated by TCRdb to 2016 to 2017). Library preparation used the immunoSEQ multiplex PCR assay. For the multiplex PCR, a mixture combining 60 forward primers for TCR Vbeta segments and 13 reverse primers for TCR Jbeta segments was used. Entries here come from immuneACCESS through TCRdb and include only in-frame sequences with V and J called. Some clones fail to appear in such tables; in the studies checked, an unresolved V gene covers under half of the shortfall, and the cause of the remainder is unknown. Recorded for this sample are 89,000 or so clones; about three quarters of them occurred a single time. The leading ten clones occupy about 2.1% of the sample. Specimen: PBMCs. Receptors were obtained from a boy aged 5-17 years in good health and CMV-seronegative.

The rearrangement uses TRBV19 and TRBJ2-3; TRBD1 is a possible D gene (5 bases). CDR1 LNHDA and CDR2 SQIVND come from the germline V gene (reference sequence). V was pared by 2 bases and J by 2 bases, with 14 bases between. The CDR3 extends over 16 amino acids. CDR3 protein: CASSIRGTGFTDTQYF. Here the CDR3 DNA reads TGTGCCAGTAGTATAAGAGGAACAGGTTTCACAGATACGCAGTATTTT. The full variable domain, rest sourced from reference TRBV19 and TRBJ2-3, is DGGITQSPKYLFRKEGQNVTLSCEQNLNHDAMYWYRQDPGQGLRLIYYSQIVNDFQKGDIAEGYSVSREKKESFPLTVTSAQKNPTAFYLCASSIRGTGFTDTQYFGPGTRLTVL.

The rearrangement links TRBV7-6 to TRBJ2-5, with TRBD1 as a possible D gene (5 bases). The CDR3 sequence is 16 residues long. Per the germline V gene, CDR1 is SGHVS and CDR2 is FNYEAQ. Trimming removed 1 base at V and 6 bases at J, with 18 bases between. As DNA, the CDR3 is TGTGCCAGCAGCTTAGGGCTCCGGCAGGGCGGACAGACCCAGTACTTC. It translates to CASSLGLRQGGQTQYF.

The chain has TRBV6-4 and TRBJ2-3; TRBD1 matches 9 bases. The CDR3 runs to 16 residues. Germline-derived CDR1 and CDR2 are MRHNA and SNTAGT. With V trimmed by 0 bases and J by 1 base, 2 bases remained unmatched. CDR3 coding DNA: TGTGCCAGCAGTGACTCGACAGGGGGGGGCACAGATACGCAGTATTTT. As protein: CASSDSTGGGTDTQYF.

This chain uses TRBV7-2 with TRBJ1-4; TRBD1 matches at 8 bases. The CDR3 runs to 14 residues. In germline, CDR1 is SGHTA, CDR2 FQGNSA. J lost 7 bases, V lost 5 bases, and 6 bases had no gene match. CDR3 in amino acids: CASSTTGVSEKLFF. In DNA, the CDR3 is TGTGCCAGCAGCACGACAGGGGTCAGTGAAAAACTGTTTTTT.

The V call is TRBV4-3, the J call TRBJ2-7, with D perhaps TRBD1 (6 bases). Germline V CDR1 and CDR2: LGHNA, YSLEER. The CDR3 length is 15 residues. V lost 1 base and J lost 2, with 12 bases in between. The CDR3 DNA follows: TGCGCCAGCAGCCAAGGAGGGGGATCGGCCTACGAGCAGTACTTC. Its protein product is CASSQGGGSAYEQYF.

This chain links TRBV27 with TRBJ2-7, with 10 bases identical to TRBD2. The CDR3 is made up of 14 amino acids. CDR1 and CDR2 (germline): MNHEY, SMNVEV (reference sequence). J lost 3 bases, V lost 5 bases, and 4 bases had no gene match. The CDR3 is CASSRTSGNYEQYF. CDR3 DNA: TGTGCCAGCAGTCGGACTAGCGGAAACTACGAGCAGTACTTC.

This clone occurred once. V usage is TRBV25-1 and J usage is TRBJ2-2, with 8 bases aligning to TRBD1. Germline V gene lookup returns CDR1 MGHDK and CDR2 SYGVNS. The CDR3 runs to 15 residues. J was trimmed by 5 bases and V by 6 bases; bases with no gene match: 8. This chain's CDR3 is CASSFDRGSTGELFF. The CDR3 DNA is TGTGCCAGCAGCTTCGACAGGGGCTCGACCGGGGAGCTGTTTTTT.

The chain links TRBV6-5 to TRBJ2-4; D is undetermined. The CDR3 has 15 residues. Trimming shortened V by 0 bases and J by 0 bases, and 6 bases separated the two germline ends. In germline, CDR1 is MNHEY, CDR2 SVGAGI. CDR3 bases: TGTGCCAGCAGTTACTCGATGGCAGCCAAAAACATTCAGTACTTC. Translation: CASSYSMAAKNIQYF.

The V call is TRBV28, the J call TRBJ2-1, with D possibly being TRBD1 (5 bases). CDR3 size: 15 residues. Germline lookup yields CDR1 MDHEN and CDR2 SYDVKM. The V end lost 8 bases, the J end lost 5 bases, and 19 bases lay between the germline ends. CDR3 sequence reads: CASGANTGENNEQFF. The CDR3 bases are TGTGCCAGCGGGGCCAATACGGGTGAAAACAATGAGCAGTTCTTC.

This clone was recorded only once. V usage is TRBV29-1 and J usage is TRBJ2-5; TRBD1 might be the D (5 bases). The end of the DNA is better explained by TRBJ2-7, so the J call may be wrong. The CDR3 sequence is 12 residues long. Germline loops: CDR1 SQVTM, CDR2 ANQGSEA. DNA for the CDR3: TGCAGCGTTGAAGATCAGGGTCGCGAGCAGTACTTC. Its translation: CSVEDQGREQYF.

V and J are TRBV7-3 and TRBJ2-7; 11 bases are shared with TRBD2. This CDR3 is built from 15 residues. Per the germline V gene, CDR1 is SGHTA and CDR2 is FQGTGA. V lost 5 bases and J lost 3; bases outside the gene matches: 6. CDR3 sequence: CASSRLAGGSYEQYF. CDR3 nucleotide sequence: TGTGCCAGCAGCCGCCTAGCGGGGGGAAGCTACGAGCAGTACTTC.

The rearrangement joins TRBV14 to TRBJ2-2; D is unresolved. Per germline, CDR1 SGHDN and CDR2 FVKESK. This CDR3 has 16 residues. Trimming pared 2 bases from V and 6 bases from J, leaving 16 bases between. The CDR3: CASSQKWPSGSGELFF. CDR3 bases: TGTGCCAGCAGCCAAAAGTGGCCTAGTGGTTCCGGGGAGCTGTTTTTT.

The gene calls are TRBV18 and TRBJ2-1; 8 bases match TRBD1. Germline CDR1 and CDR2: KGHSH and LQKENI. There are 14 residues in the CDR3. Trimming at V came to 5 bases and at J to 6 bases, leaving 6 bases not matched to a gene. The CDR3 here is CASSGQGAGNEQFF. CDR3 nucleotides: TGTGCCAGCTCAGGACAGGGAGCGGGCAATGAGCAGTTCTTC.

The gene calls are TRBV30 and TRBJ2-1, with 9 bases fitting TRBD1. The V segment lost 6 bases and the J segment 3 bases; nucleotides outside the gene matches: 9. There are 15 residues in the CDR3. Germline CDR1 is GTSNPN and CDR2 is SVGIG (reference sequence). The CDR3 protein is CACGQGIGVYNEQFF. The CDR3 DNA reads TGTGCCTGCGGACAGGGGATTGGAGTCTACAATGAGCAGTTCTTC.

This rearrangement joins TRBV5-1 to TRBJ2-1, with 14 nucleotides matching TRBD2. CDR3 length: 17 amino acids. Germline values: CDR1 SGHRS, CDR2 YFSETQ. V dropped 4 bases and J dropped 9; count of bases not matched to a gene: 12. CDR3 sequence reads: CASSLRLAGGLLSEQFF. CDR3 DNA sequence: TGCGCCAGCAGCCTCCGACTAGCGGGAGGGTTGTTGAGTGAGCAGTTCTTC.